The entry below describes one T cell receptor beta chain. The sample comes from a study of blood T cell repertoires in COVID-19. Study-wide background: Acute-phase and convalescent COVID-19 samples originated in the United States, Italy and Spain. In each case, the material was cDNA or gDNA derived from T cells, B-cell-depleted T cells, or PBMCs.

V gave up 4 bases and J gave up 5 bases, with 11 bases separating them. The CDR3 extends over 14 amino acids. In germline, CDR1 is LNHNV, CDR2 YYDKDF (reference sequence). As processed by the authors: Amplification of reference gene primers provided the estimated nucleated cell counts. Assay: immunoSEQ multiplex PCR; the TCRdb copy retains only in-frame clones and omits some. V, J and clone size were drawn from that table, and D and trimming were deduced from the DNA. The sample has roughly 250,000 clones, 70% to 90% seen once. The sequenced material came from peripheral blood. This TCR was sampled from a woman aged 40-49 years who had recovered from COVID-19. The J gene is TRBJ2-2, the V gene TRBV15; TRBD1 is a possible D gene (7 bases). This CDR3 is CATSNQGGTGELFF. The DNA for the CDR3 is TGTGCCACCAGCAACCAGGGGGGAACCGGGGAGCTGTTTTTT.